Below, one T cell receptor beta chain is given with its context. The data were produced by immunoSEQ multiplex PCR, yet TCRdb's version contains in-frame clones alone and is incomplete. Among about 160,000 clones listed, about 83% were seen once. This CDR3 spans 15 amino acids. V was trimmed by 4 bases and J by 1 base, leaving 14 bases between them. Germline V lookup: CDR1 SQVTM, CDR2 ANQGSEA. The record originates from a study of blood T cell repertoires in COVID-19. This chain joins TRBV29-1 and TRBJ2-1; the D gene is possibly TRBD1 (6 bases). The sample consisted of peripheral blood. The TCR comes from a man in his 60s with acute or convalescent COVID-19. CDR3 region: CSVGGLPGSYNEQFF. In nucleotides, the CDR3 is TGCAGCGTTGGGGGGCTACCGGGATCCTACAATGAGCAGTTCTTC.